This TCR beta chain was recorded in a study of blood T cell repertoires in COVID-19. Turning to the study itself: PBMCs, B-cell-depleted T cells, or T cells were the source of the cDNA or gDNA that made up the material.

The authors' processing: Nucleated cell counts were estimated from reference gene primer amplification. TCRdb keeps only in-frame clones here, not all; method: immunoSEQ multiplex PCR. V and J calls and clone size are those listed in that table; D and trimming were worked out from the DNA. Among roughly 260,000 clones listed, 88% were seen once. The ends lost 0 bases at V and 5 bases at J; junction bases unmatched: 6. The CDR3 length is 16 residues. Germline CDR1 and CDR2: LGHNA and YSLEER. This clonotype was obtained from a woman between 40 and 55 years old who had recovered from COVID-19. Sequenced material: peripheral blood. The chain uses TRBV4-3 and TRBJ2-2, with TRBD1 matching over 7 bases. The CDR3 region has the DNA TGCGCCAGCAGCCAAGATTTGGGACAGTCAACCGGGGAGCTGTTTTTT. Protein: CASSQDLGQSTGELFF.